The sequence of this T cell receptor beta chain was determined in a study of neurological immune-mediated disorders. As regards this clonotype: What it binds is not known.

Overall study findings and caveats: Patients with HTLV-1-associated myelopathy showed the most TCR clonal expansion. Those with multiple sclerosis showed the least, falling below healthy controls. No sharing of CDR3 amino acid sequences was observed among expanded clones across subjects, suggesting private repertoires in all groups.

Where libraries were unsorted, they were derived from 2 million PBMCs stored at -80 degrees C. TCRdb re-derived calls from the 5' RACE reads in MiXCR, one entry per CDR3 protein. The data hold about 21,000 distinct CDR3 sequences, with roughly 15% observed a single time. The sample comprised PBMCs. The source is a female donor with HTLV-1-associated myelopathy (HAM/TSP).

The CDR3 bases are TGTGCCATCAGTGGAACCGGGACTCTCTCTTACGAGCAGTACTTC. Residues: CAISGTGTLSYEQYF. The chain combines TRBV10-3 with TRBJ2-7; tentative D call: TRBD2 (6 bases). Germline lookup yields CDR1 ENHRY and CDR2 SYGVKD. The CDR3 is 15 residues long. V was trimmed by 4 bases and J by 4 bases, leaving 17 bases between them.